This section outlines one TCR beta chain sequence together with its context. The target antigen is unknown. TCRdb itself ran the 5' RACE reads through MiXCR, one entry per CDR3 protein. The sample lists some 1,700,000 distinct CDR3 sequences; about 31% were seen once. This specimen comes from a study of identical twins. With 2 bases removed from V and 6 bases from J, the gap between germline ends came to 6 bases. Germline V gene sequence: CDR1 LGHNA, CDR2 YNFKEQ. This CDR3 is built from 12 residues. Overall study results and limits: Cross-sectional statistical analysis was relied on for the conclusions, without the same donors being followed.

The chain couples TRBV4-2 to TRBJ2-3; D uncertain. Sequenced sample: cord blood. This receptor was identified in a newborn girl in good health. In DNA, the CDR3 is TGTGCCAGCAGCCAAAATGTGGATACGCAGTATTTT. Translated, it gives CASSQNVDTQYF.